This is a list of T cell receptor beta chains from one sample in a study of early T cells in non-severe SARS-CoV-2 infection. Using its own MiXCR run on the 5' RACE reads, TCRdb lists one record per CDR3 protein. The sample includes fewer than 40,000 distinct CDR3 sequences, 7.1% seen only once; the top ten take about 13%. This specimen consisted of whole blood, obtained at baseline. Receptors originate from an adult who was a healthcare worker with PCR-confirmed SARS-CoV-2 infection or an uninfected control (not recorded which). CDR3s include the opening cysteine and the closing phenylalanine or tryptophan. The D gene is left open where the match is weak. The size field is filled for only some rows; it gives once, few, many or a size class.

v_call,clone_size,d_call,j_call,cdr3_nt,cdr3_aa
TRBV3-1,many,.,TRBJ2-1,TGTGCCAGCAGCCATCCCCTAACGGATGAGCAGTTCTTC,CASSHPLTDEQFF
TRBV7-9,few,.,TRBJ2-1,TGTGCCAGCAGCTTACCCTTAGAGGAGCAGTTCTTC,CASSLPLEEQFF
TRBV27,once,.,TRBJ2-7,TGTGCCAGCGGATATGCTTACTACGAGCAGTACTTC,CASGYAYYEQYF
TRBV6-5,many,.,TRBJ2-1,TGTGCCAGCAGCCACTTTGGATTTGGGGGTATCAATGAGCAGTTCTTC,CASSHFGFGGINEQFF
TRBV7-6,many,.,TRBJ2-5,TGTGCCAGCAGCTTAGAGGTGGACAGCCAAGAGACCCAGTACTTC,CASSLEVDSQETQYF
TRBV30,few,.,TRBJ2-2,TGTGCCTGGAGTGTTCCGGGACTGTACACCGGGGAGCTGTTTTTT,CAWSVPGLYTGELFF
TRBV29-1,.,.,TRBJ2-1,TGCAGCGTTCCCCCCCTTTACTACAATGAGCAGTTCTTC,CSVPPLYYNEQFF
TRBV4-3,once,TRBD2,TRBJ2-1,TGCGCCAGCAGCCAAGTAGCTAGCGGGAGATCCTACAATGAGCAGTTCTTC,CASSQVASGRSYNEQFF
TRBV10-3,many,TRBD2,TRBJ2-5,TGTGCCATCAGTGATCTAGCGGGACTGGAGACCCAGTACTTC,CAISDLAGLETQYF
TRBV9,few,.,TRBJ2-7,TGTGCCAGCAGCGTAGGAGCAGGGTCTCCCTACGAGCAGTACTTC,CASSVGAGSPYEQYF
TRBV4-3,few,.,TRBJ2-3,TGCGCCAGCACCGGAAGCTGGGGAGTAGAGAATACGCAGTATTTT,CASTGSWGVENTQYF
TRBV6-2/TRBV6-3,few,.,TRBJ2-7,TGTGCCAGCAGCTTTAATTCTCGGGGGTACTTC,CASSFNSRGYF
TRBV5-4,many,TRBD1,TRBJ1-1,TGTGCCAGCAGCCAGGACAGGGGAATTACGACTGAAGCTTTCTTT,CASSQDRGITTEAFF
TRBV19,.,.,TRBJ2-3,TGTGCCAGTAGTATGGCCAGGACATACGATACGCAGTATTTT,CASSMARTYDTQYF
TRBV27,many,TRBD1,TRBJ2-5,TGTGCCAGCAGTAGGACAGGGAGAATGGAGACCCAGTACTTC,CASSRTGRMETQYF
TRBV4-3,few,.,TRBJ1-1,TGCGCCAGCAGCCAAGATCTTAACAGGAACACTGAAGCTTTCTTT,CASSQDLNRNTEAFF
TRBV19,many,TRBD2,TRBJ2-1,TGTGCCAGTAGTGCCTTTGGGCGGGAGGCCTCCTACAATGAGCAGTTCTTC,CASSAFGREASYNEQFF
TRBV7-2,few,TRBD1,TRBJ1-6,TGTGCCAGCAGAGAGCCGGGACAGTCTTCACCCCTCCACTTT,CASREPGQSSPLHF
TRBV10-3,many,.,TRBJ1-2,TGTGCCATCAGTGTTTCTGAAAACTATGGCTACACCTTC,CAISVSENYGYTF
TRBV9,many,TRBD1,TRBJ2-3,TGTGCCAGCAGCTTCTCGGGGACAGGGACAGATACGCAGTATTTT,CASSFSGTGTDTQYF
TRBV30,many,TRBD2,TRBJ2-3,TGTGCCTGGAAACTAGCGGGAGCCCCAGATACGCAGTATTTT,CAWKLAGAPDTQYF
TRBV28,.,TRBD1,TRBJ2-5,TGTGCCAGCAGCGAGACAGGGGCCCAAGAGACCCAGTACTTC,CASSETGAQETQYF
TRBV4-1,few,.,TRBJ1-3,TGCGCCAGCAGCCAAGTAAAAACGAGAGGAACTGGAAACACCATATATTTT,CASSQVKTRGTGNTIYF
TRBV9,.,TRBD2,TRBJ2-1,TGTGCCAGCAGCGTGACTAGCGGGACCTACAATGAGCAGTTCTTC,CASSVTSGTYNEQFF
TRBV7-9,.,TRBD2,TRBJ2-1,TGTGCCAGCAGCTTAGTGACTAGCGGGAGATATGAGCAGTTCTTC,CASSLVTSGRYEQFF
TRBV12-3/TRBV12-4,.,.,TRBJ2-4,TGTGCCAGCAGTTTAAGTTTCCTCGGCCAGTACTTC,CASSLSFLGQYF
TRBV30,few,.,TRBJ2-1,TGTGCCTGGAGTGTACGGGTGAACAATGAGCAGTTCTTC,CAWSVRVNNEQFF
TRBV5-1,many,.,TRBJ2-3,TGCGCCAGCAGCTTGGGGCGACACGGCGCAGATACGCAGTATTTT,CASSLGRHGADTQYF
TRBV28,.,TRBD2,TRBJ2-1,TGTGCCAGCAGTTTATGGCTGACTAGCGGGAGAAGACCCTACAATGAGCAGTTCTTC,CASSLWLTSGRRPYNEQFF
TRBV20-1,few,TRBD2,TRBJ2-1,TGCAGTGCCCCCCGACTAGCGGGAGGGCCGAACAATGAGCAGTTCTTC,CSAPRLAGGPNNEQFF
TRBV6-2/TRBV6-3,many,.,TRBJ1-2,TGTGCCAGCAGTTACTCGAAGGGTCCTTCTCTGGGCAGAGCCTATGGCTACACCTTC,CASSYSKGPSLGRAYGYTF
TRBV27,.,.,TRBJ1-2,TGTGCCAGCAAGAACTACAGAGGGGGCTACACCTTC,CASKNYRGGYTF
TRBV30,.,TRBD1,TRBJ1-1,TGTGCCTGGAGTGTAGTCGGGACAGGGTTTGTGACTGAAGCTTTCTTT,CAWSVVGTGFVTEAFF
TRBV5-1,few,TRBD1,TRBJ2-7,TGCGCCAGACCCCCTAGGGGGACAGACGACTACGAGCAGTACTTC,CARPPRGTDDYEQYF
TRBV6-4,many,.,TRBJ2-2,TGTGCCAGCAGTGACGGGACCAACACCGGGGAGCTGTTTTTT,CASSDGTNTGELFF
TRBV25-1,.,.,TRBJ2-5,TGTGCCAGCAGTGTACTTGTTGGCGAGACCCAGTACTTC,CASSVLVGETQYF
TRBV12-3/TRBV12-4,.,.,TRBJ2-3,TGTGCCAGCAGTTCGAGGTTTAGGACCGGTATCGCAGATACGCAGTATTTT,CASSSRFRTGIADTQYF
TRBV7-6,.,TRBD2,TRBJ2-1,TGTGCCAGCAGCCCCCCGACTAGCAAAGACAATGAGCAGTTCTTC,CASSPPTSKDNEQFF
TRBV13,many,TRBD2,TRBJ2-1,TGTGCCAGCAGCTTAAGCGGGACCCGGAACAATGAGCAGTTCTTC,CASSLSGTRNNEQFF
TRBV12-3/TRBV12-4,many,.,TRBJ2-1,TGTGCCAGCAGTCCAGATTATGAGCAGTTCTTC,CASSPDYEQFF
TRBV19,few,.,TRBJ1-2,TGTGCCAGTAGTATAGTAAGGGGTTCGGCTAACTATGGCTACACCTTC,CASSIVRGSANYGYTF
TRBV4-1,.,.,TRBJ2-5,TGCGCCAGCAGCCCCCAAGTGGACGAAGAGACCCAGTACTTC,CASSPQVDEETQYF
TRBV4-3,.,.,TRBJ2-3,TGCGCCAGCAGCCAAGCGTGGGGCACAGATACGCAGTATTTT,CASSQAWGTDTQYF
TRBV28,many,TRBD1,TRBJ1-2,TGTGCCAGCAGTTCGCCGGGACAGGGTCAAGGGGGCTATGGCTACACCTTC,CASSSPGQGQGGYGYTF
TRBV20-1,.,.,TRBJ2-5,TGCAGTGCCACTACCGGCAGTCAAGAGACCCAGTACTTC,CSATTGSQETQYF
TRBV7-8,many,.,TRBJ2-7,TGTGCCAGCAGCCCCTGTCCCGGGACGGAAGTCCTCAACTCCTACGAGCAGTACTTC,CASSPCPGTEVLNSYEQYF
TRBV29-1,.,TRBD2,TRBJ2-1,TGCAGCGTTGAAGATCTAGAGGGGAGGGCCTCCTACAATGAGCAGTTCTTC,CSVEDLEGRASYNEQFF
TRBV19,few,.,TRBJ2-1,TGTGCCAGTAGTCGAACCCGGCCGGGGCAGATGGGGAATGAGCAGTTCTTC,CASSRTRPGQMGNEQFF
TRBV7-6,few,TRBD1,TRBJ2-1,TGTGCCAGCAGCCACGGACAGGGTCTAACTACCGGCAATGAGCAGTTCTTC,CASSHGQGLTTGNEQFF
TRBV5-4,few,TRBD2,TRBJ2-3,TGTGCCAGCAGCTTTGGACTAGAACTGACAGATACGCAGTATTTT,CASSFGLELTDTQYF
TRBV12-3/TRBV12-4,.,TRBD2,TRBJ2-6,TGTGCCAGCAGTTTAGGTCTAGCGGGCACCTCTGGGGCCAACGTCCTGACTTTC,CASSLGLAGTSGANVLTF
TRBV29-1,medium-sized,TRBD2,TRBJ2-1,TGCAGCGTTCAAGACACTAGCGGGTTGGCTCAGTACAATGAGCAGTTCTTC,CSVQDTSGLAQYNEQFF
TRBV5-8,.,TRBD2,TRBJ2-1,TGTGCCAGCAGCTTGGGGGCTAGCGGGAGACAGTTCTTC,CASSLGASGRQFF
TRBV3-1,many,.,TRBJ1-2,TGTGCCAGCAGTTACAGTGACAGCATCTATGGCTACACCTTC,CASSYSDSIYGYTF
TRBV7-2,many,.,TRBJ2-5,TGTGCCAGCAGCTTAGAGGAATTTCAAGAGACCCAGTACTTC,CASSLEEFQETQYF
TRBV20-1,medium-sized,.,TRBJ2-3,TGCAGTGTCTTCGGCAGGGGCGAAGGAGATACGCAGTATTTT,CSVFGRGEGDTQYF
TRBV4-2,.,.,TRBJ2-1,TGTGCCAGCAGCCAAGAGATAGCGGAGTGGGTACACAATGAGCAGTTCTTC,CASSQEIAEWVHNEQFF